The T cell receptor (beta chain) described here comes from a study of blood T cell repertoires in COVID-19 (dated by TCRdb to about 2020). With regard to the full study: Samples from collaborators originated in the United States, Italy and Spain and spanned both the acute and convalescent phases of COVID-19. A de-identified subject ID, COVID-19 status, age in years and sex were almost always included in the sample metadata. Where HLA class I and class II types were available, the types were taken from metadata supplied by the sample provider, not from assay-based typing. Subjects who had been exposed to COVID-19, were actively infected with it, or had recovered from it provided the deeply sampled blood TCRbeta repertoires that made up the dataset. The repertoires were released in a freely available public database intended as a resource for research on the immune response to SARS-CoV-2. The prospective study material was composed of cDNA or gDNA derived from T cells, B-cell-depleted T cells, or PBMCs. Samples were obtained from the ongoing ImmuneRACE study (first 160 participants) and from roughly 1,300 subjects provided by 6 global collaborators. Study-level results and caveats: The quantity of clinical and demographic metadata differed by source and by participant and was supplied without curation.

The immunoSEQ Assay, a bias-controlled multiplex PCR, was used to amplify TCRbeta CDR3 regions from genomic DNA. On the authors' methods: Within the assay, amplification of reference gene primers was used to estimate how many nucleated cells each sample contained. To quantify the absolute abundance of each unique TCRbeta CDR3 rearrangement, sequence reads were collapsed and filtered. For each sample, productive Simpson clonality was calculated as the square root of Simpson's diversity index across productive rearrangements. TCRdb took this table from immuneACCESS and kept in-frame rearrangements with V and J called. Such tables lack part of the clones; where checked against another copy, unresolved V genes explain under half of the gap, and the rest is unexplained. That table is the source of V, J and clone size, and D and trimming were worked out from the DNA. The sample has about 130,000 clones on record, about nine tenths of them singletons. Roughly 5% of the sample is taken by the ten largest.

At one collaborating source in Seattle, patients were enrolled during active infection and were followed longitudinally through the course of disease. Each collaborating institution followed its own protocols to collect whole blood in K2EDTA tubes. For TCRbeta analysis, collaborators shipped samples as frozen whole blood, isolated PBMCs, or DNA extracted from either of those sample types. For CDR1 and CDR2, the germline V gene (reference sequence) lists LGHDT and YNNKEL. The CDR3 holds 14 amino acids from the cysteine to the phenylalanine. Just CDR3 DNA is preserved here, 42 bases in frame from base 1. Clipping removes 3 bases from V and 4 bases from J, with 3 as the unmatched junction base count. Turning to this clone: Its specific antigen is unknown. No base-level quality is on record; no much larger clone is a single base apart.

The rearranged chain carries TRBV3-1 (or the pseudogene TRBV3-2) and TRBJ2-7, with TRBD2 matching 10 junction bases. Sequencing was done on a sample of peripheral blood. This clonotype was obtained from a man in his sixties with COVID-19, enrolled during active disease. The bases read TGTGCCAGCAGCCAGGCTAGCGGGAGTTACGAGCAGTACTTC. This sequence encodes CASSQASGSYEQYF.